A selection of T cell receptor beta chains follows, all from one sample in a study of T cell responses to AZD1222 COVID-19 vaccine. Sequenced by immunoSEQ multiplex PCR; TCRdb stores in-frame clones only, minus some. Of 75,000 to 100,000 clones listed, around 90% are singletons. The input for sequencing was peripheral blood, taken on day 0 of AZD1222 vaccination. The receptors come from an adult in good health. The CDR3 runs from the conserved cysteine through the conserved F or W. D genes are given only for firm matches. Rows may omit the clone size; those that give it use once, few, many or a size class.

TRBJ2-1	TRBD2	NA	TRBV3-1/TRBV3-2	TGTGCCAGCAGCCCCCTAGCGGGGGGCACCTACAATGAGCAGTTCTTC	CASSPLAGGTYNEQFF
TRBJ1-2	NA	NA	TRBV23-1	TGCGCCAGCGGGGGCCTCAAACCCTATGGCTACACCTTC	CASGGLKPYGYTF
TRBJ2-3	TRBD1	few	TRBV7-2	TGTGCCAGCAGCCGGCAGGGGGTGCGAGATACGCAGTATTTT	CASSRQGVRDTQYF
TRBJ1-2	TRBD1	NA	TRBV18	TGTGCCAGCTCACCCCAGGGGGCGAACTATGGCTACACCTTC	CASSPQGANYGYTF
TRBJ1-1	NA	NA	TRBV5-4	TGTGCCAGCAGTTCTCTTCGGGGTGGAGTGAACACTGAAGCTTTCTTT	CASSSLRGGVNTEAFF
TRBJ2-7	TRBD2	NA	TRBV7-9	TGTGCCAGCAGAGATGGTCGGGAGGCACCGTACGAGCAGTACTTC	CASRDGREAPYEQYF
TRBJ1-5	NA	NA	TRBV19	TGTGCCGGGAGTAGTATCAGGGCTGCGAGTAATCAGCCCCAGCATTTT	CAGSSIRAASNQPQHF
TRBJ1-6	NA	NA	TRBV5-1	TGCGCCAGCAGCCCGACGGGGGGGACTTCACCCCTCCACTTT	CASSPTGGTSPLHF
TRBJ1-1	NA	NA	TRBV11-2	TGTGCCAGCAGCTTAAAAAGGAACACTGAAGCTTTCTTT	CASSLKRNTEAFF
TRBJ1-1	NA	NA	TRBV30	TGTGCCTCTACAGGGATTGATGAAGCTTTCTTT	CASTGIDEAFF
TRBJ2-7	TRBD2	NA	TRBV13	TGTGCCAGCAGCCTGACTAGCGGGGGGCCTAATTACGAGCAGTACTTC	CASSLTSGGPNYEQYF
TRBJ1-6	NA	NA	TRBV9	TGTGCCAGCAGCGTAGGGCAGGGCTATTCACCCCTCCACTTT	CASSVGQGYSPLHF
TRBJ1-5	TRBD1	NA	TRBV4-2	TGTGCCAGCAGTCAAGCGGGGGACAGGAATCAGCCCCAGCATTTT	CASSQAGDRNQPQHF
TRBJ2-2	NA	NA	TRBV5-1	TGCGCCAGCACTACAAAGACGGTCGGAAACACCGGGGAGCTGTTTTTT	CASTTKTVGNTGELFF
TRBJ2-1	NA	NA	TRBV7-2	TGTGCCAGCAGCTTACGGGCAGACATTGAGCAGTTCTTC	CASSLRADIEQFF
TRBJ2-7	NA	NA	TRBV5-8	TGTGCCAGCAGATTAAGTTTCGGGGGTGTTTGGAACGAGCAGTACTTC	CASRLSFGGVWNEQYF
TRBJ2-5	NA	NA	TRBV5-6	TGTGCCAGCAGCCTCCACCCAGAGACCCAGTACTTC	CASSLHPETQYF